This TCR beta chain was captured in a study of T-cell reconstitution after alpha-beta-depleted transplantation in children (TCRdb year 2016). Background for the entire study: Using TCR repertoire profiling, the study quantitatively followed how T-cell immune reconstitution unfolded in children after TCRalphabeta/CD19-depleted allogeneic hematopoietic cell transplantation. Summary of the overall study and its limitations: The apparently early alphabetaT-cell count recovery about two months after transplant was reportedly dependent on only several hundred rapidly expanded clones derived from non-depleted graft cells. The high TCRbeta diversity at day 60 in some patients was ascribed to recipient T cells and intrathymic progenitors that had survived conditioning. Over subsequent months, a decline in hyperexpanded clone frequencies was noted, and after one year, T-cell counts and TCRbeta diversity were mostly ascribed to newly produced T cells.

A few counts support this clonotype. Its binding antigen is unknown. There are no base qualities to consult, and no much larger clone falls within one base. The CDR3 runs 14 residues from the cysteine to the phenylalanine. Solely the CDR3 DNA is kept, with 42 bases framed from the first base. V is reduced by 5 bases and J by 0 bases, leaving a spacing of 10 bases between them. CDR1 is given as MDHEN and CDR2 as SYDVKM, both from the germline V gene. In the paper's terms, the treatment or condition label means: allogeneic hematopoietic cell transplantation with graft depleted of TCRalphabeta T cells and CD19 B cells. TCRalphabeta/CD19-depleted allogeneic hematopoietic cell grafts were given to the transplant recipients, all of whom were children. The method was PCR. The sample was run on an Illumina HiSeq 2500. To normalize quantification of the TCRbeta repertoire, the TCR libraries were built with molecular barcoding that relied on unique molecular identifiers. The public reads were run again by TCRdb, first through fastp at Q25 and then through MiXCR, and only productive beta chains were kept. Every entry covers one CDR3 protein and lists the most common genes and DNA from its rows. The sample records about 240,000 distinct CDR3 sequences, more than 20% of which are singletons. The leading ten clones occupy about 2.8% of the sample.

The TCR originated in a girl aged 2 to 9 with Fanconi anemia, due to receive a stem cell transplant. Source: PBMCs, taken before TCRalphabeta/CD19-depleted stem cell transplant. The chain couples TRBV28 to TRBJ1-1; TRBD1 is perhaps the D gene, given 5 matching bases. In nucleotides, the sequence is TGTGCCAGCAGTCTCTGGACAATGAACACTGAAGCTTTCTTT. This yields the protein CASSLWTMNTEAFF.